This is a list of T cell receptor beta chains from one sample in a study of blood T cell repertoires in COVID-19. Using immunoSEQ multiplex PCR, the repertoire was profiled, and TCRdb retains in-frame clones only, with some absent. The sample contains about 200,000 clones, about 90% of which appear only once. Source material: peripheral blood. These receptor sequences come from a woman in her 50s with acute or convalescent COVID-19. Both conserved end residues are trimmed from each CDR3. Some rows have no size entry. The others give once, few or many, or a class for an expanded clone.

cdr3_length v_call clone_size cdr3_aa
12 TRBV4-1 . ASRLAGPVETQY
13 TRBV27 . ASSLYPGSGEKLF
11 TRBV24-1 . ATSVRKIPGYT
12 TRBV6-2/TRBV6-3 . ASSYRGQGTEAF
10 TRBV6-6 . ASSYHSHEQF
14 TRBV7-2 . ASSLQASGSTDTQY
10 TRBV20-1 . SASSGAVTQY
15 TRBV7-6 . ASSLGGTSVDPGELF
12 TRBV6-5 once ASSLLDSPYGYT
14 TRBV6-2/TRBV6-3 . ASSSRGTADTGELF
13 TRBV28 . ASSLGAAPNTEAF
13 TRBV9 . ASSVAPGQGYGYT
12 TRBV4-3 . ASSQGGSSYEQY
11 TRBV5-6 . ASSFSGEETQY
13 TRBV18 once ASSRDRGFGNTIY
11 TRBV6-5 once ATSGDLANEQF
10 TRBV12-3/TRBV12-4 . ASSSWNTEAF
15 TRBV9 . ASSVTDRPRRNTEAF